A selection of T cell receptor beta chains follows, all from one sample in a study of cytomegalovirus exposure and HLA in healthy donors. Profiling relied on immunoSEQ multiplex PCR, and the TCRdb table lists in-frame clones only, not all of them. The sample holds 150,000 or so clones; 80% to 90% are singletons and the top ten take around 0.8%. The sample comprised PBMCs. The receptors shown here come from a woman aged 18-29 years in good health and CMV-seronegative. Both conserved end residues are part of each CDR3. A D gene is named only where the DNA matches it firmly. Size is omitted from some rows. Given values are once, few, many or a class for expanded clones.

CASKKSSATNEKLFF	TGTGCCAGCAAGAAAAGCTCTGCAACTAATGAAAAACTGTTTTTT	TRBJ1-4	TRBV6-1	.	.
CASSPNGLAGGKGYEQYF	TGTGCCAGCAGCCCAAACGGACTAGCGGGAGGTAAGGGCTACGAGCAGTACTTC	TRBJ2-7	TRBV28	.	TRBD2
CASLGLAGHEQYF	TGTGCCAGCCTAGGACTAGCGGGCCACGAGCAGTACTTC	TRBJ2-7	TRBV7-9	once	TRBD2
CASSQETANTEAFF	TGCGCCAGCAGCCAAGAAACAGCGAACACTGAAGCTTTCTTT	TRBJ1-1	TRBV4-1	few	.
CASSFVAGGDYEQYF	TGTGCCAGCAGTTTTGTGGCGGGAGGGGATTACGAGCAGTACTTC	TRBJ2-7	TRBV28	.	TRBD2
CAISVSGTSGPQETQYF	TGTGCCATCAGTGTGTCCGGGACTAGCGGGCCCCAAGAGACCCAGTACTTC	TRBJ2-5	TRBV10-3	once	TRBD2
CASSPGTSEYNEQFF	TGTGCCAGCAGCCCCGGGACTAGCGAATACAATGAGCAGTTCTTC	TRBJ2-1	TRBV6-5	few	TRBD2
CASRLRDKYSPLHF	TGTGCCAGCAGACTCCGGGACAAGTACTCACCCCTCCACTTT	TRBJ1-6	TRBV28	.	.
CASSYQGRAHTGELFF	TGTGCCAGCAGTTACCAAGGGAGGGCCCACACCGGGGAGCTGTTTTTT	TRBJ2-2	TRBV6-5	once	TRBD2
CASSSPTWRTDTQYF	TGTGCCAGCTCATCGCCCACGTGGAGGACAGATACGCAGTATTTT	TRBJ2-3	TRBV18	.	.
CASRTGANYGYTF	TGCGCCAGTCGGACAGGAGCTAACTATGGCTACACCTTC	TRBJ1-2	TRBV5-1	.	TRBD1
CASSEYRAAYEQYF	TGTGCCAGCAGTGAATACAGGGCGGCGTACGAGCAGTACTTC	TRBJ2-7	TRBV25-1	.	.
CASSETRRSTDYEQYF	TGTGCCAGCAGTGAAACGCGACGGTCGACAGACTACGAGCAGTACTTC	TRBJ2-7	TRBV6-1	.	.
CASEQGAEGKSNQPQHF	TGTGCCAGCGAACAGGGGGCGGAGGGAAAAAGCAATCAGCCCCAGCATTTT	TRBJ1-5	TRBV27	.	TRBD1
CASSIGTGVFTF	TGTGCCAGCAGTATCGGGACAGGGGTCTTCACCTTC	TRBJ1-2	TRBV28	.	TRBD1
CASSFTLAGKNIQYF	TGTGCCAGCAGTTTCACACTAGCGGGAAAGAACATTCAGTACTTC	TRBJ2-4	TRBV28	.	TRBD2
CASSTGNSGNTIYF	TGCGCCAGCAGCACAGGGAACTCTGGAAACACCATATATTTT	TRBJ1-3	TRBV5-1	.	.
CASSVTNLGVVSYNEQFF	TGTGCCAGTAGTGTAACCAACCTAGGGGTTGTCTCCTACAATGAGCAGTTCTTC	TRBJ2-1	TRBV19	once	.
CASSKYQGGTEAFF	TGTGCCAGCAGTAAATATCAGGGAGGCACTGAAGCTTTCTTT	TRBJ1-1	TRBV6-5	.	.
CSVLTGQGAGEQYF	TGCAGCGTTCTTACGGGACAGGGGGCCGGGGAGCAGTACTTC	TRBJ2-7	TRBV29-1	.	TRBD1
CASSASTGRTDTQYF	TGTGCCAGCAGCGCATCGACAGGGCGGACAGATACGCAGTATTTT	TRBJ2-3	TRBV9	once	TRBD1
CASSERTSGIGHEQFF	TGTGCCAGCAGTGAACGGACTAGCGGGATCGGGCATGAGCAGTTCTTC	TRBJ2-1	TRBV6-1	.	TRBD2
CASSLGRSGYTF	TGTGCCAGCAGCTTAGGAAGGAGCGGCTACACCTTC	TRBJ1-2	TRBV7-9	.	.
CASSVGNGYTF	TGTGCCAGCAGTGTCGGTAATGGCTACACCTTC	TRBJ1-2	TRBV6-1	.	.
CAWSVGGAADTQYF	TGTGCCTGGAGTGTGGGGGGAGCGGCAGATACGCAGTATTTT	TRBJ2-3	TRBV30	.	.
CASSLSGSGTYNEQFF	TGTGCCAGCAGCTTAAGTGGTAGCGGGACCTACAATGAGCAGTTCTTC	TRBJ2-1	TRBV11-3	.	TRBD2
CASSDPSTDTQYF	TGTGCCAGCAGTGACCCTAGCACAGATACGCAGTATTTT	TRBJ2-3	TRBV25-1	.	.
CASSFDRVTGGYTF	TGTGCCAGCAGCTTCGACAGGGTAACTGGTGGCTACACCTTC	TRBJ1-2	TRBV11-3	.	TRBD1
CAWGGTASYEQYF	TGTGCCTGGGGGGGGACAGCCTCCTACGAGCAGTACTTC	TRBJ2-7	TRBV30	.	.
CASSLWTGLHGYTF	TGTGCCAGCAGCTTATGGACAGGACTACATGGCTACACCTTC	TRBJ1-2	TRBV7-9	.	TRBD1
CATSRGVAGSYEQYF	TGTGCCACCAGCAGAGGGGTAGCGGGCTCCTACGAGCAGTACTTC	TRBJ2-7	TRBV15	.	TRBD2
CASSQGDSTNYGYTF	TGTGCCAGCAGCCAAGGGGACAGTACTAACTATGGCTACACCTTC	TRBJ1-2	TRBV4-2	few	TRBD1
CASSLRTGPSNQPQHF	TGTGCCAGCAGCTTACGGACAGGGCCTAGCAATCAGCCCCAGCATTTT	TRBJ1-5	TRBV7-8	few	TRBD1
CASKATTGGNEQYF	TGTGCCAGCAAGGCAACAACAGGGGGCAACGAGCAGTACTTC	TRBJ2-7	TRBV25-1	.	TRBD1
CASSREGSGRASYEQYF	TGTGCCAGCAGCCGGGAGGGTAGCGGGAGGGCCTCCTACGAGCAGTACTTC	TRBJ2-7	TRBV5-4	.	TRBD2
CASSGYSSGREITQYF	TGTGCCAGCAGTGGCTATTCTAGCGGGAGGGAGATAACGCAGTATTTT	TRBJ2-3	TRBV6-1	.	TRBD2
CASSVTPLGAKDTQYF	TGTGCCAGCAGTGTGACACCTTTGGGTGCCAAAGATACGCAGTATTTT	TRBJ2-3	TRBV6-1	.	.
CASSYSQGLGETQYF	TGTGCCAGCAGTTACTCGCAGGGACTAGGAGAGACCCAGTACTTC	TRBJ2-5	TRBV6-5	.	TRBD2
CASSKPRGNEQFF	TGTGCCAGCAGCAAGCCTAGGGGGAATGAGCAGTTCTTC	TRBJ2-1	TRBV5-4	.	.
CASSLGGVAGVNEQFF	TGTGCCAGCAGCTTAGGGGGGGTAGCGGGAGTTAATGAGCAGTTCTTC	TRBJ2-1	TRBV7-8	once	TRBD2
CASTGGTSGVDEQFF	TGTGCCAGCACCGGTGGAACTAGCGGGGTCGATGAGCAGTTCTTC	TRBJ2-1	TRBV28	.	TRBD2
CASMSLLRDRGHTGELFF	TGTGCCAGTATGTCCTTACTCCGGGACAGGGGGCACACCGGGGAGCTGTTTTTT	TRBJ2-2	TRBV19	.	TRBD1
CASSEWSNFFSQPQHF	TGTGCCAGCAGTGAATGGTCGAACTTCTTTAGTCAGCCCCAGCATTTT	TRBJ1-5	TRBV6-1	.	.
CASGQQYGYTF	TGTGCCAGCGGGCAGCAATATGGCTACACCTTC	TRBJ1-2	TRBV28	once	.
CASSFPADGTGDTEAFF	TGCGCCAGCAGCTTTCCGGCGGACGGAACCGGGGACACTGAAGCTTTCTTT	TRBJ1-1	TRBV5-1	.	.
CASSLGRGNTIYF	TGTGCCAGCAGCTTAGGGAGGGGAAACACCATATATTTT	TRBJ1-3	TRBV7-2	.	.
CASRLARPPVGQFF	TGTGCAAGTCGCTTAGCGCGCCCCCCTGTTGGGCAGTTCTTC	TRBJ2-1	TRBV12-2	.	.
CASRGTLSSYNEQFF	TGTGCCAGCAGGGGGACTTTAAGCTCCTACAATGAGCAGTTCTTC	TRBJ2-1	TRBV28	once	.
CASSRSGQVIWENEKLFF	TGTGCCAGTAGTCGCTCCGGACAGGTGATATGGGAGAATGAAAAACTGTTTTTT	TRBJ1-4	TRBV19	.	TRBD1
CSASNGGYNEQFF	TGCAGCGCCTCAAACGGGGGCTACAATGAGCAGTTCTTC	TRBJ2-1	TRBV29-1	few	.
CAGRLAGFSYEQYF	TGTGCCGGCAGACTAGCGGGATTCTCCTACGAGCAGTACTTC	TRBJ2-7	TRBV9	.	TRBD2
CASSYSRQAGYTF	TGTGCCAGCAGTTACTCGAGACAGGCCGGCTACACCTTC	TRBJ1-2	TRBV6-5	few	.
CASSFLSVPAYEQYF	TGTGCCAGCAGTTTTTTGTCCGTCCCGGCCTACGAGCAGTACTTC	TRBJ2-7	TRBV28	few	.
CASSHRDREFNEAFF	TGTGCCAGCAGTCACCGGGACAGGGAATTCAACGAAGCTTTCTTT	TRBJ1-1	TRBV28	once	TRBD1
CASSASSYEQYF	TGTGCCAGCAGTGCTTCCTCCTACGAGCAGTACTTC	TRBJ2-7	TRBV2	few	.